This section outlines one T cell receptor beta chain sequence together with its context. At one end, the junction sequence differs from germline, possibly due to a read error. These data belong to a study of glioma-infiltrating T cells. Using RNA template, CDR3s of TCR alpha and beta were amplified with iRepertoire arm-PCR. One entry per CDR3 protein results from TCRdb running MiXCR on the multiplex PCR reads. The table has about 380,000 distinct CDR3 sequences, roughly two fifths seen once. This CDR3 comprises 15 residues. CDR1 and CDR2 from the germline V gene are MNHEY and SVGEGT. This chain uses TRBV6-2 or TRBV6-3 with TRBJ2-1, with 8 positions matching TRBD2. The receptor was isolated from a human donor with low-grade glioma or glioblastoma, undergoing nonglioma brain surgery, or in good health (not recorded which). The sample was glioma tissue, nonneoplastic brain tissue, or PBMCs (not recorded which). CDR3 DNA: TGTGCCAGCGGTTACTCTAGCGGGCTGTACAATGAGCAGTTCTTC. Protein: CASGYSSGLYNEQFF.